These 3 T cell receptor beta chains were all obtained from the same sample, sequenced in a study of T cells after yellow fever vaccination. TCRdb re-analysed the 5' RACE reads in MiXCR, keeping a single row per CDR3 protein. The sample lists 500,000 to 650,000 distinct CDR3 sequences; roughly a sixth were seen once. The sequences come from PBMCs, collected about 5 days after the first yellow fever vaccination. The receptors derive from a man aged 18 to 30 who received the YFV17D yellow fever vaccine.

This clonotype has only a few counts. The chain joins TRBV20-1 to TRBJ2-3; D remains ambiguous. The length of the CDR3 is 13 residues. CDR1 is DFQATT, CDR2 SNEGSKA, per germline (reference sequence). Trimming removed 3 bases from V and 4 bases from J, with 11 bases in between. CDR3 DNA sequence: TGCAGTGCTAGGAGGATAGAGTCAGATACGCAGTATTTT. It translates to CSARRIESDTQYF.

The V gene is TRBV4-1, the J gene TRBJ2-1, with a tentative D call TRBD1 (6 bases). The ends were cut back, 4 bases at V and 6 bases at J, with 16 bases in the middle. The germline V gene has CDR1 MGHRA and CDR2 YSYEKL. The CDR3 is 15 amino acids. As DNA, the CDR3 is TGCGCCAGCAGCCCGCCGACAGGTCCACTCAATGAGCAGTTCTTC. It translates to CASSPPTGPLNEQFF.

This clonotype has a handful of counts. The chain joins TRBV3-1 to TRBJ1-1; possible D gene TRBD1, 6 bases. Germline V gives CDR1 LGHDT, CDR2 YNNKEL (reference sequence). The CDR3 has 12 amino acids. Between the trimmed V and J ends, which lost 5 bases and 7 bases, there was a span of 11 bases. The CDR3, as DNA: TGTGCCAGCAGCTTGGACAGAATTGAAGCTTTCTTT. This codes for CASSLDRIEAFF. Filled out from reference TRBV3-1 and TRBJ1-1, the complete variable domain reads DTAVSQTPKYLVTQMGNDKSIKCEQNLGHDTMYWYKQDSKKFLKIMFSYNNKELIINETVPNRFSPKSPDKAHLNLHINSLELGDSAVYFCASSLDRIEAFFGQGTRLTVV.